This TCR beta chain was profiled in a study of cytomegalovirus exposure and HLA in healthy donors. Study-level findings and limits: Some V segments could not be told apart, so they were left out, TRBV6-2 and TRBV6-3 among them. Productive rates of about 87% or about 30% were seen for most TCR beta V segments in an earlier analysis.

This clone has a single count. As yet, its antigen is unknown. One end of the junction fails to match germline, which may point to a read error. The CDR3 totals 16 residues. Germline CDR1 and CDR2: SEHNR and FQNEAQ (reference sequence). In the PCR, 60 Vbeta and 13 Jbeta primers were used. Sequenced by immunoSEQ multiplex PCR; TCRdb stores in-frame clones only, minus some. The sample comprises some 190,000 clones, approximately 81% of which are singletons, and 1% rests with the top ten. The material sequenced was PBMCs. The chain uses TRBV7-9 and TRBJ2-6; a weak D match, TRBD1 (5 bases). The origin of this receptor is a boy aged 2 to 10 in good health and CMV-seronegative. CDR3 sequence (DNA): TGTTCCAGCAGCCCCGACAGACTCTCTGGGGCCAACGTCCTGACTTTC. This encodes CSSSPDRLSGANVLTF.